This T cell receptor beta chain comes out of a study of T cell responses to AZD1222 COVID-19 vaccine. Looking at the study overall: Pooled in the analysis were second doses at about 4 or about 12 weeks.

Libraries were prepared by immunoSEQ multiplex PCR; TCRdb keeps only in-frame clonotypes and omits some of them. The sample consists of 100,000 to 120,000 clones, about 87% of them appearing once. Findings and limits, study-wide: Recipients of two AZD1222 doses showed rising Spike-specific TCR breadth and depth.

The V and J ends lost 1 base and 4 bases respectively, with 8 bases between them. The CDR3 consists of 14 residues. Germline CDR1 reads KGHSH; CDR2 reads LQKENI. Comment on this clone: Its antigen is unknown.

The chain links TRBV18 to TRBJ1-3; D call uncertain. The sample consisted of peripheral blood, taken on day 0 of AZD1222 vaccination. This TCR was sampled from an adult in good health. The CDR3 spells CASSPRDTGNTIYF. The CDR3 region has the DNA TGTGCCAGCTCACCACGAGACACGGGAAACACCATATATTTT.